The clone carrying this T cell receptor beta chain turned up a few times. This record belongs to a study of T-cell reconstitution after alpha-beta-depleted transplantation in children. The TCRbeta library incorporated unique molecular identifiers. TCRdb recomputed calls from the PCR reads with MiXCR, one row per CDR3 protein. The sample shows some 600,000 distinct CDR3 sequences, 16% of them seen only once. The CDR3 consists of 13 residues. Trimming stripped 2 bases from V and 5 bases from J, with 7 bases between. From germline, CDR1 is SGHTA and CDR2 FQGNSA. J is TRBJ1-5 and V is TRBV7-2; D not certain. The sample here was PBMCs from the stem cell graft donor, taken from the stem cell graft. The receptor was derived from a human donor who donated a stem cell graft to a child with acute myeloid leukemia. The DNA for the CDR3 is TGTGCCAGCAGCTTAAGGTGGGATCAGCCCCAGCATTTT. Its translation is CASSLRWDQPQHF. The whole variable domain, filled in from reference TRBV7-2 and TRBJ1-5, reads GAGVSQSPSNKVTEKGKDVELRCDPISGHTALYWYRQSLGQGLEFLIYFQGNSAPDKSGLPSDRFSAERTGGSVSTLTIQRTQQEDSAVYLCASSLRWDQPQHFGDGTRLSIL.